Sequencing of this T cell receptor beta chain was carried out in a study of T cells in Graves' hyperthyroidism and ophthalmopathy. Findings and limits, study-wide: Onset of ophthalmopathy came a median approximately 6.5 months after the model predicted it. Expanded thyroid clonotypes (above 0.001) were mostly also found in blood.

Researchers took RNA transcripts and amplified the TCR beta CDR3 regions from them. The primer set for the first-round RT-PCR of the TCR CDR3 was HTBI. A single record per CDR3 protein comes from TCRdb applying MiXCR to the multiplex PCR reads. The sample has about 520,000 distinct CDR3 sequences, 24% seen once; the top ten hold roughly 10%. With duration under 3 months, ophthalmopathy was active: Clinical Activity Score at least 3, NOSPECS at least 4. A patient was excluded if there was uncontrolled infection, other autoimmune disease, pregnancy or lactation. About this clonotype: Its antigen is unidentified.

Source material: blood. The TCR comes from a woman younger than 45 with Graves' ophthalmopathy.

CDR3 sequence: CASSPTDDEQYF. As DNA, the CDR3 is TGTGCCAGCAGTCCTACCGACGACGAGCAGTACTTC. V is TRBV28 and J is TRBJ2-7; no clear D. The CDR3 runs 12 residues. Germline V gene data show CDR1 as MDHEN and CDR2 as SYDVKM. Trimming stripped 5 bases from V and 5 bases from J, with 10 bases between.